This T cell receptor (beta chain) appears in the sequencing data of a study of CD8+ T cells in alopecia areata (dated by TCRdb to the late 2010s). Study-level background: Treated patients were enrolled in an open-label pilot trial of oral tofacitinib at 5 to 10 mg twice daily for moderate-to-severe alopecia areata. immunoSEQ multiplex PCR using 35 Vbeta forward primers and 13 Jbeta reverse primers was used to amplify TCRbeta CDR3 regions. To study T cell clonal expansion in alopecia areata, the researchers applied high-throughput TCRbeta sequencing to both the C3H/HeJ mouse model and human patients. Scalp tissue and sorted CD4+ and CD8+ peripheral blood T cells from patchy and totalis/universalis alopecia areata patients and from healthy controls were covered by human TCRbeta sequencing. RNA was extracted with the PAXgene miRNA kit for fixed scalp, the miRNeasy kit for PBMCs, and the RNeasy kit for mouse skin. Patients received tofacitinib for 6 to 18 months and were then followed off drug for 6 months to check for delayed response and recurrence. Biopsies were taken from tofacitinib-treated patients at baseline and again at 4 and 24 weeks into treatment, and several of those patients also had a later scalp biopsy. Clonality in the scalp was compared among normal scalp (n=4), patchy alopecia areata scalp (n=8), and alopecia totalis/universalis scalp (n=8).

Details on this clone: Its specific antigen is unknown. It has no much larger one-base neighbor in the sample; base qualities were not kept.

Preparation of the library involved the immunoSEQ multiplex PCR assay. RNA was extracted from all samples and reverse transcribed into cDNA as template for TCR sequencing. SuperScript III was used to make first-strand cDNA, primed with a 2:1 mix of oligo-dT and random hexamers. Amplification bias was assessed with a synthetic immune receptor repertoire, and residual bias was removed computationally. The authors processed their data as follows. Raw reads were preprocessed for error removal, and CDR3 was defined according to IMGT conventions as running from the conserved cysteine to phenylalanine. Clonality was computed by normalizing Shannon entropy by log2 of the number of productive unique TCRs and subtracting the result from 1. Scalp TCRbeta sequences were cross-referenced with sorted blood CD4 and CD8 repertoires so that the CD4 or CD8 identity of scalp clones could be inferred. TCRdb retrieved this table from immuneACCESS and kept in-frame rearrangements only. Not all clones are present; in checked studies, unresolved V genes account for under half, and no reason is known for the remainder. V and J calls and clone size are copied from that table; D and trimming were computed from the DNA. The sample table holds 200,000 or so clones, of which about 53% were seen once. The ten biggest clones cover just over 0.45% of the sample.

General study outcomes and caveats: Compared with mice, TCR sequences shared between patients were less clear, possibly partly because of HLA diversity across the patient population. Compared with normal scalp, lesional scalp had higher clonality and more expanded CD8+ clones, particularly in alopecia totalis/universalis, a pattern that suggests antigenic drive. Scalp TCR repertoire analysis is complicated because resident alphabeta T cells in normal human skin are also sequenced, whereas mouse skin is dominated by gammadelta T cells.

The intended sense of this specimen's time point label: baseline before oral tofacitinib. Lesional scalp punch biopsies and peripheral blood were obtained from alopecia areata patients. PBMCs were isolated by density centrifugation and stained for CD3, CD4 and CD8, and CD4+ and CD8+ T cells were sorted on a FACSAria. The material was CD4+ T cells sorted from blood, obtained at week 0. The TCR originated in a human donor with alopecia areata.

The CDR3 region: CASSPDRGLHTGELFF. The DNA sequence is TGTGCCAGCAGCCCGGACAGGGGGCTGCACACCGGGGAGCTGTTTTTT. The chain links TRBV5-4 with TRBJ2-2; the junction holds 11 bases that match TRBD1. Ends trimmed: V by 4 bases, J by 3 bases; bases unmatched to a gene: 5. The CDR3 starts with the cysteine, ends with the phenylalanine, and has 16 residues. Here the CDR3 DNA is all that survives: 48 bases in frame from base 1. CDR1 SGHNT and CDR2 YYREEE were looked up in the germline V gene (reference sequence).